This T cell receptor (beta chain) was obtained from a study of Ad26.COV2.S vaccination and SARS-CoV-2 variants. Background on the study: COV1001, an Ad26.COV2.S trial, supplied this vaccine-arm donor.

Study observations and caveats: Similar non-spike TCR breadth was seen in vaccine and placebo recipients.

Measured with immunoSEQ multiplex PCR; TCRdb has only the in-frame clones, and not every one. The sample gives around 450,000 clones, around 90% of which show up once; 10% to 15% is in the top ten. Treatment of the sample: approximately 18 received Ad26.COV2.S at low or high dose, single or two shots; several received placebo; per-sample allocation not given. Vaccine and placebo recipients were sampled on day 63 after the first injection. Recruitment in Boston yielded a donor of adult age, 18-55 years. Ad26.COV2.S expressed prefusion-stabilized spike from the original Wuhan strain. This clone was detected once. Its antigen is currently unknown. Looked up from germline, CDR1 is MNHEY and CDR2 is SMNVEV (reference sequence). The CDR3 is 16 amino acids. Trimming took off 2 bases at V and 1 base at J, with 14 bases between the two ends.

The source material was peripheral blood, sampled in a trial of Ad26.COV2.S vaccine versus placebo. The receptor was isolated from a person aged 18-65 years who received the Ad26.COV2.S COVID-19 vaccine or a placebo. The rearrangement joins TRBV27 to TRBJ1-1; TRBD1 is a possible D gene (6 bases). The CDR3 DNA is TGTGCCAGCAGTTTAACAACTACAGGGAGGAACACTGAAGCTTTCTTT. It is translated as CASSLTTTGRNTEAFF.